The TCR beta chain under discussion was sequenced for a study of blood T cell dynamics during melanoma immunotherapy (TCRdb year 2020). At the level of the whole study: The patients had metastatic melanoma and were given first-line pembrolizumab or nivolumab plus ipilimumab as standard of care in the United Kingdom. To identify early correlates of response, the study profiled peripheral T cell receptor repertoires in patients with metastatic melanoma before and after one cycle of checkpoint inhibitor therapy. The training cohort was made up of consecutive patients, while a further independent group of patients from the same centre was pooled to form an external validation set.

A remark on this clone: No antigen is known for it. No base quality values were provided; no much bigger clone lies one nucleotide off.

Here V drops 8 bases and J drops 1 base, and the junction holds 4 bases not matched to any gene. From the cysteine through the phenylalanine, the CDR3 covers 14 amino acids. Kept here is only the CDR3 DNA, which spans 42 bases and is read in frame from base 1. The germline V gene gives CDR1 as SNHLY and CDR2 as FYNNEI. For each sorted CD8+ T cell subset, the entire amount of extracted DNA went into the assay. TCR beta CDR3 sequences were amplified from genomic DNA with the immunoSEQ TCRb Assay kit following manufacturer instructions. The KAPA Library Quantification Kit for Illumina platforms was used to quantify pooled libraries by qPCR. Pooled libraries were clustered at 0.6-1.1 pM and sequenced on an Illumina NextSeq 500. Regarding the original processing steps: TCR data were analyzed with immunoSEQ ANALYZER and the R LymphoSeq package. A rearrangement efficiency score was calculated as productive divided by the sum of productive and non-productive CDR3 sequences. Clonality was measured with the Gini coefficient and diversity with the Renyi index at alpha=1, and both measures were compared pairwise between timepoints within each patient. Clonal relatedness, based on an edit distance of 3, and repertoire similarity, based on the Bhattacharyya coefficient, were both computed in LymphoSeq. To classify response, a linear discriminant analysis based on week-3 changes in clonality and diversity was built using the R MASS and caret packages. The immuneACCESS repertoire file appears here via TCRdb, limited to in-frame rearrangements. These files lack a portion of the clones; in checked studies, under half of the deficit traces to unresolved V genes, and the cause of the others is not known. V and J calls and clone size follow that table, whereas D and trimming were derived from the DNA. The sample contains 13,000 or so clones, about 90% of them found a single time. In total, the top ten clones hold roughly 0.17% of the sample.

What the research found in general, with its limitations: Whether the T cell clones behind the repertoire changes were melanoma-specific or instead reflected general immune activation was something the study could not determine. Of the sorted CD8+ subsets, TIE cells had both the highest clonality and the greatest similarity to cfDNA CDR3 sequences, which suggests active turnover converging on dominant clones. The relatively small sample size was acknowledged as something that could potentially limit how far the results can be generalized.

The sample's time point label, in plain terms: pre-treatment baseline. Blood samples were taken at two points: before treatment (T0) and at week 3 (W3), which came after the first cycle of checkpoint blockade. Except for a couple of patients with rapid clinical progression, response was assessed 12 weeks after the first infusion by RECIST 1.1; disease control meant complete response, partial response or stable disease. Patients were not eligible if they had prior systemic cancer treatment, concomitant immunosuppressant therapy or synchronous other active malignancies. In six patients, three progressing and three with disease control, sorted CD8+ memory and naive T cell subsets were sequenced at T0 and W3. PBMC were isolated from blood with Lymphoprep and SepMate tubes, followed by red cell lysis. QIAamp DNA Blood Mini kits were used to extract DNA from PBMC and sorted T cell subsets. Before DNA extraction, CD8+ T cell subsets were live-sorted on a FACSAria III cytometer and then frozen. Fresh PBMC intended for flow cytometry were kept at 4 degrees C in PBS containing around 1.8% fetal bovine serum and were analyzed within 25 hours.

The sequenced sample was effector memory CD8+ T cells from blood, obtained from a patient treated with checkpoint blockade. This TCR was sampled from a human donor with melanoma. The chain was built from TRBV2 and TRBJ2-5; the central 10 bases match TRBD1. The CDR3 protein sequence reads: CASGQGDIQETQYF. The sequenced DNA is TGTGCCAGCGGACAGGGGGACATCCAAGAGACCCAGTACTTC.